These T cell receptor beta chains were read from a single sample in a study of blood T cell repertoires in COVID-19. This table comes from immunoSEQ multiplex PCR, and its TCRdb copy is limited to in-frame clones, with some not included. The table records 250,000 to 300,000 clones, 88% of them present only once. Sequencing used peripheral blood. The receptors were sampled from a woman aged 25 to 39 with COVID-19, enrolled during active disease. CDR3s include the opening cysteine and the closing phenylalanine or tryptophan. A D gene is named only where the DNA matches it firmly. Size is omitted from some rows. Given values are once, few, many or a class for expanded clones.

v_gene	d_gene	j_gene	abundance	CDR3aa	CDR3nt
TRBV28	NA	TRBJ1-5	NA	CASSLRGAYQPQHF	TGTGCCAGCAGTTTGCGGGGGGCCTACCAGCCCCAGCATTTT
TRBV9	NA	TRBJ1-6	NA	CASSVETANSPLHF	TGTGCCAGCAGCGTAGAAACAGCCAATTCACCCCTCCACTTT
TRBV27	NA	TRBJ1-1	NA	CASSPDGYWSEAFF	TGTGCCAGCAGTCCCGATGGTTACTGGAGTGAAGCTTTCTTT
TRBV12-1	NA	TRBJ1-5	NA	CASSFAAGSYNQPQHF	NA
TRBV19	TRBD1	TRBJ1-4	NA	CASSRTGGGEKLFF	TGTGCCAGTAGCCGAACAGGGGGCGGTGAAAAACTGTTTTTT
TRBV4-2	NA	TRBJ2-1	once	CASSQAQFGGNGYNEQFF	TGTGCCAGCAGCCAAGCCCAATTTGGGGGGAATGGCTACAATGAGCAGTTCTTC
TRBV30	NA	TRBJ1-6	NA	CALRDNRESPLHF	TGTGCGTTACGGGACAACCGTGAATCACCCCTCCACTTT
TRBV27	NA	TRBJ1-1	NA	CASSLAQTANTEAFF	TGTGCCAGCAGTTTAGCCCAGACAGCGAACACTGAAGCTTTCTTT
TRBV2	TRBD1	TRBJ1-1	NA	CASRRQGAGEAFF	TGTGCCAGCAGGCGACAGGGGGCTGGCGAAGCTTTCTTT
TRBV6-5	NA	TRBJ1-3	NA	CASRREGGRGNTIYF	TGTGCCAGCAGGCGGGAGGGGGGGCGCGGAAACACCATATATTTT
TRBV27	NA	TRBJ2-7	NA	CASSSRDGTYEQYF	TGTGCCAGCAGTTCGCGGGACGGAACCTACGAGCAGTACTTC
TRBV19	TRBD1	TRBJ2-1	NA	CASNNEGRTGLNNEQFF	TGTGCCAGTAACAACGAAGGGAGGACAGGGCTCAACAATGAGCAGTTCTTC